What follows are 8 T cell receptor beta chains derived from one specimen sequenced in a study of blood T cell repertoires in COVID-19 (dated by TCRdb to 2018 to 2021). Library method: the immunoSEQ multiplex PCR assay. Entries here come from immuneACCESS through TCRdb and include only in-frame sequences with V and J called. Some clones fail to appear in such tables; in the studies checked, an unresolved V gene covers under half of the shortfall, and the cause of the remainder is unknown. This sample comprises approximately 210,000 clones, 92% of them detected only once. The ten biggest clones cover approximately 1.2% of the sample. What was sequenced was peripheral blood. Receptor source: a man younger than 40 with acute or convalescent COVID-19.

This clone was detected a few times. The gene calls are TRBV7-9 and TRBJ2-2, with D maybe TRBD1 (7 bases). The CDR3 has 15 residues. Per the germline V gene, CDR1 is SEHNR and CDR2 is FQNEAQ (reference sequence). V gave up 6 bases and J gave up 6 bases, with 17 bases separating them. CDR3 loop: CASSSGGTEAGELFF. CDR3 sequence (DNA): TGTGCCAGCAGTTCTGGCGGGACAGAAGCCGGGGAGCTGTTTTTT.

The J gene is TRBJ2-2, the V gene TRBV2, with D hard to call. CDR1 and CDR2 from the germline V gene are SNHLY and FYNNEI. The CDR3 runs 17 residues. V lost 6 bases and J 0 bases, leaving 17 bases between the germline ends. The CDR3 coding sequence is TGTGCCAGCAGAGGAATGGGCGCCTATGCGAACACCGGGGAGCTGTTTTTT. The encoded protein is CASRGMGAYANTGELFF.

The chain joins TRBV19 to TRBJ2-7; maybe TRBD1 (6 bases). Between the trimmed V and J ends, which lost 5 bases and 1 base, there was a span of 12 bases. This CDR3 has 14 amino acids. Germline-derived CDR1 and CDR2 are LNHDA and SQIVND (reference sequence). The CDR3: CASSSHRESYEQYF. DNA of the CDR3: TGTGCCAGTAGTTCCCACAGGGAATCCTACGAGCAGTACTTC.

The rearrangement links TRBV6-5 to TRBJ2-7; a possible D gene is TRBD1 (6 bases). The germline CDR1 and CDR2 sequences are MNHEY and SVGAGI. The CDR3 is 15 amino acids. V was clipped by 6 bases and J by 1 base, with 16 bases between them. CDR3 sequence reads: CASSDRTAKSYEQYF. DNA for the CDR3: TGTGCCAGCAGCGACCGGACAGCCAAGTCCTACGAGCAGTACTTC.

The CDR3 loop is CASSPTGVWDSPLHF. The DNA of the CDR3 is TGTGCCAGCTCACCGACAGGGGTTTGGGATTCACCCCTCCACTTT. The chain combines TRBV18 with TRBJ1-6; 8 bases agree with TRBD1. CDR1 and CDR2 from the germline V gene are KGHSH and LQKENI. The CDR3 covers 15 residues. V lost 3 bases, J lost 8 bases, and 6 bases stayed unmatched.

For the CDR3, the DNA is TGTGCCAGCTTGGACAGGGGTGATGGCTACACCTTC. Residues: CASLDRGDGYTF. This chain links TRBV6-6 with TRBJ1-2; 9 bases are shared with TRBD1. The CDR3 covers 12 residues. With V trimmed by 8 bases and J by 6 bases, 4 bases remained unmatched. The V gene's germline CDR1 is MNHNY and CDR2 SVGAGI (reference sequence).

The chain joins TRBV7-9 to TRBJ1-1; D gene uncertain. V was trimmed by 1 base and J by 11 bases, leaving 11 bases between them. The CDR3 runs to 12 residues. Germline CDR1 SEHNR, CDR2 FQNEAQ (reference sequence). The DNA for the CDR3 is TGTGCCAGCAGCTTAGGAGGCCTCTTCGCTTTCTTT. Protein sequence: CASSLGGLFAFF. Supplemented by reference TRBV7-9 and TRBJ1-1, the full variable domain reads DTGVSQNPRHKITKRGQNVTFRCDPISEHNRLYWYRQTLGQGPEFLTYFQNEAQLEKSRLLSDRFSAERPKGSFSTLEIQRTEQGDSAMYLCASSLGGLFAFFGQGTRLTVV.

CDR3 residues: CASSRDRTDTQYF. The DNA of the CDR3 is TGTGCCAGCAGCCGGGACAGGACAGATACGCAGTATTTT. The chain has TRBV7-2 and TRBJ2-3, with TRBD1 identical over 8 bases. Germline V gives CDR1 SGHTA, CDR2 FQGNSA. This CDR3 is 13 amino acids long. Germline trimming cut 5 bases from V and 3 bases from J; bases unmatched to any gene: 1. The variable domain in full, completed from reference TRBV7-2 and TRBJ2-3, reads GAGVSQSPSNKVTEKGKDVELRCDPISGHTALYWYRQSLGQGLEFLIYFQGNSAPDKSGLPSDRFSAERTGGSVSTLTIQRTQQEDSAVYLCASSRDRTDTQYFGPGTRLTVL.